The rows below give T cell receptor beta chains drawn from one sample of a study of OX40 agonist ivuxolimab in advanced cancers. The method was immunoSEQ multiplex PCR; TCRdb's version includes in-frame clones alone and lacks a portion of them. The sample consists of about 50,000 clones, 89% of them appearing once. The specimen was CD4+ or CD8+ T cells sorted from blood, collected in a trial of the OX40 agonist ivuxolimab. The receptor source for this set is an adult with an advanced solid tumor such as melanoma, head and neck, liver or kidney cancer. Each CDR3 is given with its conserved first and last residue. Each record gives: D gene, J gene, clone size, V gene, CDR3 DNA, CDR3 protein. D genes are given only for firm matches. The listing skips clone size in some rows; elsewhere it reads once, few, many or a size class.

d_gene: -; j_gene: TRBJ1-3; abundance: -; v_gene: TRBV7-9; CDR3nt: TGTGCCAGCAGCTCGGCCGGGGGGCTCTCTGGAAACACCATATATTTT; CDR3aa: CASSSAGGLSGNTIYF
d_gene: TRBD2; j_gene: TRBJ2-7; abundance: -; v_gene: TRBV5-4; CDR3nt: TGTGCCAGCAGCTTTGCTAGCGGGAACGAGCAGTACTTC; CDR3aa: CASSFASGNEQYF
d_gene: TRBD2; j_gene: TRBJ2-2; abundance: -; v_gene: TRBV19; CDR3nt: TGTGCCAGTAGTCCCCCTAGCGGGAACACCGGGGAGCTGTTTTTT; CDR3aa: CASSPPSGNTGELFF
d_gene: -; j_gene: TRBJ2-5; abundance: -; v_gene: TRBV29-1; CDR3nt: TGCAGCTCCCCGCCCCAGTACTTC; CDR3aa: CSSPPQYF
d_gene: -; j_gene: TRBJ2-7; abundance: -; v_gene: TRBV6-5; CDR3nt: TGTGCCAGCAGTTACGCCTCCCACTGGTACGAGCAGTACTTC; CDR3aa: CASSYASHWYEQYF
d_gene: -; j_gene: TRBJ2-1; abundance: -; v_gene: TRBV7-6; CDR3nt: TGTGCCAGCAGCTTTGCCAATGAGCAGTTCTTC; CDR3aa: CASSFANEQFF
d_gene: TRBD1; j_gene: TRBJ1-1; abundance: -; v_gene: TRBV29-1; CDR3nt: TGCAGCGTTGAACCGGTGTTGGGAGGGGGCGAGGGCACTGAAGCTTTCTTT; CDR3aa: CSVEPVLGGGEGTEAFF
d_gene: -; j_gene: TRBJ2-3; abundance: once; v_gene: TRBV15; CDR3nt: TGTGCCACCAGCAGAGATGGGGGGCGGGGCCGAGCGCAGTATTTT; CDR3aa: CATSRDGGRGRAQYF
d_gene: TRBD1; j_gene: TRBJ2-2; abundance: once; v_gene: TRBV29-1; CDR3nt: TGCAGCGTTGCCGGGACAGGGTTCACCGGGGAGCTGTTTTTT; CDR3aa: CSVAGTGFTGELFF
d_gene: -; j_gene: TRBJ1-1; abundance: -; v_gene: TRBV7-9; CDR3nt: TGTGCCAGCAGCTATATCCAGAACACTGAAGCTTTCTTT; CDR3aa: CASSYIQNTEAFF
d_gene: TRBD2; j_gene: TRBJ2-1; abundance: -; v_gene: TRBV7-9; CDR3nt: TGTGCCAGCAGCTCGACTAGCGGGTACAATGAGCAGTTCTTC; CDR3aa: CASSSTSGYNEQFF
d_gene: TRBD2; j_gene: TRBJ2-7; abundance: -; v_gene: TRBV9; CDR3nt: TGTGCCAGCAGCGTTGGACTAGCGGGGACCTACGAGCAGTACTTC; CDR3aa: CASSVGLAGTYEQYF
d_gene: -; j_gene: TRBJ1-2; abundance: -; v_gene: TRBV7-4; CDR3nt: TGTGCCAGCAGCTTCTCAGGTCCCTATGGCTACACCTTC; CDR3aa: CASSFSGPYGYTF
d_gene: TRBD2; j_gene: TRBJ2-1; abundance: -; v_gene: TRBV9; CDR3nt: TGTGCCAGCAGCGCGGAGCGGGGCTACAATGAGCAGTTCTTC; CDR3aa: CASSAERGYNEQFF
d_gene: -; j_gene: TRBJ2-5; abundance: -; v_gene: TRBV19; CDR3nt: TGTGCCAGTAGTATAGATCCGGGACCCAGGGGGGGAGAGACCCAGTACTTC; CDR3aa: CASSIDPGPRGGETQYF
d_gene: -; j_gene: TRBJ1-1; abundance: -; v_gene: TRBV7-9; CDR3nt: TGTGCCAGCAGCTTACTTCCGGTTGTGAACACTGAAGCTTTCTTT; CDR3aa: CASSLLPVVNTEAFF
d_gene: -; j_gene: TRBJ1-1; abundance: -; v_gene: TRBV5-1; CDR3nt: TGCGCCAGCAGCTTGGTCGGGACTCCTGAAGCTTTCTTT; CDR3aa: CASSLVGTPEAFF